The 21 T cell receptor beta chains reported below all come from one sample, sequenced in a study of cytomegalovirus exposure and HLA in healthy donors. Use of 60 Vbeta and 13 Jbeta primers characterized the PCR. Sequencing used immunoSEQ multiplex PCR; TCRdb keeps in-frame clones, though not all of them. The table shows 170,000 or so clones, with around 83% occurring only once. Specimen: PBMCs. The receptors originated from a man in his fifties in good health and CMV-seronegative.

The chain is built from TRBV18 and TRBJ1-1, with a possible D match to TRBD1 (5 bases). The V end was cut by 6 bases, the J end by 4 bases, with 18 bases between. CDR3 length: 15 amino acids. Germline lookup yields CDR1 KGHSH and CDR2 LQKENI. CDR3 amino acids: CASSESRVGGTEAFF. Written as DNA, the CDR3 is TGTGCCAGCTCCGAGTCTAGGGTGGGGGGCACTGAAGCTTTCTTT.

The genes are TRBV29-1 and TRBJ1-5, with D possibly being TRBD1 (5 bases). V lost 6 bases and J lost 4, with 16 bases in between. The germline gives CDR1 SQVTM, CDR2 ANQGSEA. CDR3 size: 14 residues. The CDR3 coding sequence is TGCAGCGTCCAATGGGGGGGAAGGAATCAGCCCCAGCATTTT. This translates into CSVQWGGRNQPQHF. Using reference TRBV29-1 and TRBJ1-5 for the parts outside the CDR3, the full variable domain is SAVISQKPSRDICQRGTSLTIQCQVDSQVTMMFWYRQQPGQSLTLIATANQGSEATYESGFVIDKFPISRPNLTFSTLTVSNMSPEDSSIYLCSVQWGGRNQPQHFGDGTRLSIL.

This sequence joins TRBV18 and TRBJ1-6; no clear D. CDR3 length: 14 residues. Trimming took off 2 bases at V and 10 bases at J, with 12 bases between the two ends. Germline values: CDR1 KGHSH, CDR2 LQKENI. CDR3 in DNA: TGTGCCAGCTCACCAACCCCCACGGAGTCACCCCTCCACTTT. Translating gives CASSPTPTESPLHF.

This clone was seen just once. This sample includes further DNA sequences coding for the same CDR3. The rearrangement uses TRBV2 and TRBJ1-1; 7 bases map to TRBD1. Unmatched junction bases numbered 2, after V lost 5 bases and J lost 5 bases. The CDR3 is made up of 12 amino acids. Germline V gene data show CDR1 as SNHLY and CDR2 as FYNNEI. CDR3 region: CASSLQGTEAFF. CDR3 DNA: TGTGCCAGCAGTTTACAGGGGACTGAAGCTTTCTTT.

V usage is TRBV19 and J usage is TRBJ2-1; 9 nucleotides match TRBD1. Germline values: CDR1 LNHDA, CDR2 SQIVND (reference sequence). The junction had 4 bases not matched to a gene; V was cut back by 6 bases and J by 7 bases. The CDR3 totals 13 residues. CDR3 in DNA: TGTGCCAGTAGAGAGACAGGGGGTAATGAGCAGTTCTTC. This translates into CASRETGGNEQFF.

The chain employs TRBV19 and TRBJ2-7; 10 nucleotides agree with TRBD1. Trimming removed 3 bases from V and 4 bases from J; junction bases left unmatched: 9. CDR3 size: 16 residues. Germline CDR1 reads LNHDA; CDR2 reads SQIVND (reference sequence). CDR3 DNA sequence: TGTGCCAGTAGTATTCAGACCGGGACAGGGGTGTACGAGCAGTACTTC. Translation gives CASSIQTGTGVYEQYF.

This clone was observed a few times. The chain is built from TRBV4-3 and TRBJ1-5; tentative D call: TRBD1 (6 bases). CDR1 LGHNA and CDR2 YSLEER come from the germline V gene. The CDR3 has 16 residues. V lost 0 bases, J lost 0 bases, and 9 bases lay in between. DNA of the CDR3: TGCGCCAGCAGCCAAGACACAGGGATTAGCAATCAGCCCCAGCATTTT. Translating gives CASSQDTGISNQPQHF.

The chain links TRBV7-2 to TRBJ2-5; 12 bases match TRBD2. The CDR3 covers 16 residues. Losses at the gene ends were 2 bases for V and 5 bases for J; bases not matched to a gene: 6. The germline V gene encodes CDR1 SGHTA and CDR2 FQGNSA. CDR3 nucleotides: TGTGCCAGCAGCTTAATTAGTCTAGCGGGAGGGGAGACCCAGTACTTC. This translates into CASSLISLAGGETQYF.

The chain carries TRBV7-2 and TRBJ2-2; 8 positions agree with TRBD1. CDR3 length: 16 residues. Losses at the gene ends were 4 bases for V and 0 bases for J; bases not matched to a gene: 4. In germline, CDR1 is SGHTA, CDR2 FQGNSA. For the CDR3, the DNA is TGTGCCAGCAGCTCACAGGGACAGGCGAACACCGGGGAGCTGTTTTTT. This codes for CASSSQGQANTGELFF.

The CDR3 loop reads CAWSRSGERLRGYTF. CDR3 DNA sequence: TGTGCCTGGAGTCGTTCAGGGGAAAGGCTGAGGGGCTACACCTTC. This chain uses TRBV30 with TRBJ1-2; possible D gene TRBD1, 6 bases. The germline CDR1 and CDR2 sequences are GTSNPN and SVGIG (reference sequence). The ends were cut back, 2 bases at V and 8 bases at J, with 21 bases in the middle. The CDR3 covers 15 residues.

The chain is built from TRBV19 and TRBJ1-2; 10 nucleotides match TRBD1. The length of the CDR3 is 16 residues. CDR1 is LNHDA, CDR2 SQIVND, per germline (reference sequence). The ends lost 0 bases at V and 2 bases at J; junction bases unmatched: 3. The DNA for the CDR3 is TGTGCCAGTAGTATAGAACCGGGACAGGGGAACTATGGCTACACCTTC. This codes for CASSIEPGQGNYGYTF.

The sample holds one count of this clone. This chain connects TRBV4-2 to TRBJ2-1, with 11 positions matching TRBD2. CDR1 and CDR2 (germline): LGHNA, YNFKEQ. CDR3 size: 16 residues. V trimming: 1 base; J trimming: 8 bases; junction bases outside the gene matches: 7. CDR3 bases: TGTGCCAGCAGCCAAGGGAATAGCGGGGGGGCTGATGAGCAGTTCTTC. Translated, it gives CASSQGNSGGADEQFF.

The chain couples TRBV7-9 to TRBJ2-1; perhaps TRBD2 as D (6 bases). This CDR3 is built from 16 residues. The V and J ends lost 1 base and 6 bases respectively, with 16 bases between them. Germline V gene sequence: CDR1 SEHNR, CDR2 FQNEAQ (reference sequence). CDR3 nucleotides: TGTGCCAGCAGCTTAGGTAGCGGAGGAGTCGGCAATGAGCAGTTCTTC. Its protein product is CASSLGSGGVGNEQFF.

V usage is TRBV6-5 and J usage is TRBJ1-2; perhaps TRBD1 as D (6 bases). The CDR3 consists of 15 residues. Trimming shortened V by 0 bases and J by 3 bases, and 11 bases separated the two germline ends. The germline V gene has CDR1 MNHEY and CDR2 SVGAGI. CDR3 in amino acids: CASSYSIQGHYGYTF. CDR3 DNA sequence: TGTGCCAGCAGTTACTCCATACAGGGCCACTATGGCTACACCTTC.

The rearrangement links TRBV7-2 to TRBJ2-1, with 10 positions matching TRBD2. From germline, CDR1 is SGHTA and CDR2 FQGNSA. Trimming at V came to 1 base and at J to 4 bases, leaving 7 bases not matched to a gene. CDR3 length: 17 amino acids. The CDR3 bases are TGTGCCAGCAGCTTAGGCCCCGCTAGCGGGGGTTACAATGAGCAGTTCTTC. It translates to CASSLGPASGGYNEQFF.

This chain's CDR3 is CASSLGGGRAGGNEQFF. DNA for the CDR3: TGTGCCAGCAGCTTAGGGGGCGGGAGGGCCGGTGGCAATGAGCAGTTCTTC. This chain links TRBV7-3 with TRBJ2-1; 9 bases fit TRBD2. In germline, CDR1 is SGHTA, CDR2 FQGTGA. Trimming at V came to 2 bases and at J to 6 bases, leaving 11 bases not matched to a gene. The CDR3 runs 17 residues.

The chain uses TRBV11-2 and TRBJ2-7; 9 bases line up with TRBD1. The ends lost 4 bases at V and 7 bases at J; junction bases unmatched: 8. The CDR3 spans 14 residues. Looked up from germline, CDR1 is SGHAT and CDR2 is FQNNGV. The CDR3 DNA sequence: TGTGCCAGCAGCTCCGGGACAGGGCCTCAAGAGCAGTACTTC. This encodes CASSSGTGPQEQYF.

The chain uses TRBV7-2 and TRBJ2-7, with a possible D match to TRBD2 (5 bases). This CDR3 comprises 13 residues. Germline V gene lookup returns CDR1 SGHTA and CDR2 FQGNSA. Trimming cost V 2 bases and J 3 bases, with 8 bases left between them. This CDR3 is CASSLKRDYEQYF. For the CDR3, the DNA is TGTGCCAGCAGCTTAAAGAGGGACTACGAGCAGTACTTC.

V is TRBV7-2 and J is TRBJ2-7, with 7 nucleotides matching TRBD2. V was clipped by 4 bases and J by 6 bases; unmatched bases: 9. The CDR3 is made up of 14 amino acids. CDR1 and CDR2 (germline): SGHTA, FQGNSA. As DNA, the CDR3 is TGTGCCAGCAGCTCTCCGGGACTACCTCTCGAGCAGTACTTC. It encodes CASSSPGLPLEQYF.

The chain carries TRBV28 and TRBJ1-1; 7 nucleotides line up with TRBD1. V lost 5 bases and J lost 1; bases outside the gene matches: 7. CDR1 MDHEN and CDR2 SYDVKM come from the germline V gene. The CDR3 sequence is 15 residues long. The CDR3 is CASSTTTGPNTEAFF. CDR3 DNA sequence: TGTGCCAGCAGTACGACGACAGGGCCGAACACTGAAGCTTTCTTT.

V usage is TRBV5-1 and J usage is TRBJ2-2, with TRBD2 matching over 14 bases. There are 17 residues in the CDR3. V lost 4 bases, J lost 6 bases, and 8 bases stayed unmatched. CDR1 SGHRS and CDR2 YFSETQ come from the germline V gene. The CDR3 reads CASSQTSGRVEAGELFF. The DNA for the CDR3 is TGCGCCAGCAGCCAGACTAGCGGGAGGGTCGAGGCCGGGGAGCTGTTTTTT.